This T cell receptor beta chain was recovered during a study of tumor and adjacent non-tumor tissue in lung cancer. Study-wide background: Aged about 30 to 76 years, patients included 10 men and about five women with stage I to III disease. Some 3.9 million productive TCRbeta reads were obtained per sample on average.

The library came from three nested PCR rounds adapted from ARM-PCR protocols. From the multiplex PCR reads, TCRdb called clonotypes with MiXCR, one entry per CDR3 protein. The repertoire has 100,000 or so distinct CDR3 sequences, 80% of them found once; the top ten carry 30%. This sample's RNA came from whole unsorted tissue. More than 3 cm separated this lung sample from the edge of the tumor. Concerning this clonotype itself: Its cognate antigen is unknown. One end of the junction does not line up with germline, which may come from a read error.

The CDR3 has 13 amino acids. Germline V lookup: CDR1 DFQATT, CDR2 SNEGSKA (reference sequence). Findings of the study overall: Shorter survival was associated with higher TCR diversity in tumors.

The rearrangement joins TRBV20-1 to TRBJ2-1, with D hard to call. The TCR originated in a man in his sixties with small cell lung cancer. Material: distant non-tumor lung tissue. As DNA, the CDR3 is TGCACTGCTAGAAGACCAGTACAGAATGAGCAGTTCTTC. Translating gives CTARRPVQNEQFF.